These 7 T cell receptor beta chains came from one sample sequenced in a study of early T cells in non-severe SARS-CoV-2 infection. TCRdb fed the 5' RACE reads into MiXCR, producing one record per CDR3 protein. This repertoire shows fewer than 75,000 distinct CDR3 sequences, 18% found once; its top ten account for 7.5% to 10%. The source material was whole blood, sampled at baseline. These receptors were obtained from an adult who was a healthcare worker with PCR-confirmed SARS-CoV-2 infection or an uninfected control (not recorded which).

In this sample, this clonotype turned up a few times. The gene calls are TRBV10-3 and TRBJ2-1; 10 positions agree with TRBD2. With V trimmed by 1 base and J by 9 bases, 6 bases remained unmatched. CDR1 and CDR2 from the germline V gene are ENHRY and SYGVKD. The CDR3 sequence is 15 residues long. CDR3 sequence (DNA): TGTGCCATCAGTGAGTGGGCTAGCGGGAGTGCTGAGCAGTTCTTC. It encodes CAISEWASGSAEQFF.

CDR3 DNA sequence: TGTGCCAGCAGCACCGAGCGAGTCTCCGGGGAGCTGTTTTTT. It yields the protein CASSTERVSGELFF. The chain carries TRBV5-4 and TRBJ2-2; D is uncertain. Germline CDR1 is SGHNT and CDR2 is YYREEE (reference sequence). There are 14 residues in the CDR3. V shed 4 bases and J shed 6 bases, with 13 bases lying between them.

This clonotype was seen only a few times. The V call is TRBV27, the J call TRBJ1-6; D is ambiguous. Germline values: CDR1 MNHEY, CDR2 SMNVEV (reference sequence). The V and J ends lost 3 bases and 8 bases respectively, with 8 bases between them. The CDR3 consists of 13 residues. Here the CDR3 reads CASSLGSYSPLHF. CDR3 sequence (DNA): TGTGCCAGCAGTTTGGGCAGCTATTCACCCCTCCACTTT.

The chain couples TRBV20-1 to TRBJ2-7; D is possibly TRBD2 (6 bases). V lost 3 bases and J lost 3, with 9 bases in between. This CDR3 is built from 12 residues. Germline CDR1 is DFQATT and CDR2 is SNEGSKA (reference sequence). The CDR3 here is CSARTSIYEQYF. In nucleotides, the CDR3 is TGCAGTGCTAGGACTAGTATCTACGAGCAGTACTTC.

This chain joins TRBV20-1 and TRBJ2-7, with 8 bases aligning to TRBD1. CDR1 and CDR2 (germline): DFQATT, SNEGSKA (reference sequence). With 2 bases clipped from V and 4 bases from J, the junction kept 7 bases outside the gene matches. The CDR3 has 14 amino acids. The CDR3 loop is CSARTGGYSYEQYF. As DNA, the CDR3 is TGCAGTGCTAGAACAGGGGGTTACAGTTACGAGCAGTACTTC.

A few counts support this clonotype. The chain carries TRBV20-1 and TRBJ1-6; D may be TRBD1 (6 bases). This CDR3 has 14 amino acids. V dropped 6 bases and J dropped 0 bases, with 9 bases sitting between them. Germline CDR1 DFQATT, CDR2 SNEGSKA (reference sequence). The CDR3, as DNA: TGCAGTGCCCTAGGGGGCTCCTATAATTCACCCCTCCACTTT. The encoded protein is CSALGGSYNSPLHF.

In this sample, this clonotype turned up many times. The chain has TRBV7-2 and TRBJ1-1; D is ambiguous. The CDR3 totals 15 residues. V lost 4 bases to trimming and J lost 2 bases, with 14 bases between them. From germline, CDR1 is SGHTA and CDR2 FQGNSA. The CDR3 DNA sequence: TGTGCCAGCAGCTCAGTAGTGGCAGGCAACACTGAAGCTTTCTTT. It is translated as CASSSVVAGNTEAFF. The full variable domain, with the rest looked up from reference TRBV7-2 and TRBJ1-1, is GAGVSQSPSNKVTEKGKDVELRCDPISGHTALYWYRQSLGQGLEFLIYFQGNSAPDKSGLPSDRFSAERTGGSVSTLTIQRTQQEDSAVYLCASSSVVAGNTEAFFGQGTRLTVV.